This is a list of T cell receptor beta chains from one sample in a study of blood T cell repertoires in COVID-19. Libraries were prepared by immunoSEQ multiplex PCR; TCRdb keeps only in-frame clonotypes and omits some of them. The sample has under 450,000 clones; approximately 84% are singletons. What was sequenced was PBMCs or T cells enriched from blood (not recorded which). Receptors were obtained from a woman aged 25 to 39 who had recovered from COVID-19. CDR3s include the opening cysteine and the closing phenylalanine or tryptophan. D genes are given only for firm matches. Size values are once, few and many counts, or a class for expanded clones, and some rows have none.

TRBJ1-2 - 15 TRBD1 TRBV20-1 CSASWTGGSDYGYTF TGCAGTGCTAGTTGGACAGGGGGAAGTGACTATGGCTACACCTTC
TRBJ2-5 - 11 - TRBV29-1 CSVRLQETQYF TGCAGCGTTCGACTTCAAGAGACCCAGTACTTC
TRBJ1-2 - 17 TRBD1 TRBV10-3 CAISPGQGSGPNYGYTF TGTGCCATCAGCCCGGGACAGGGGTCTGGACCTAACTATGGCTACACCTTC
TRBJ2-7 few 16 TRBD2 TRBV28 CASSYFTSGEAYEQYF TGTGCCAGCAGTTATTTCACTAGCGGGGAAGCCTACGAGCAGTACTTC
TRBJ2-2 - 14 - TRBV6-2/TRBV6-3 CASSKTVNTGELFF TGTGCCAGCAGCAAGACAGTGAACACCGGGGAGCTGTTTTTT
TRBJ1-2 - 15 - TRBV6-2/TRBV6-3 CASSYRVPYSYGYTF TGTGCCAGCAGTTACAGAGTACCGTACAGCTATGGCTACACCTTC
TRBJ2-1 many 14 - TRBV2 CASRRLSSYNEQFF TGTGCCAGCAGAAGACTCAGCTCCTACAATGAGCAGTTCTTC
TRBJ2-2 - 19 - TRBV15 CATSRAVLPVDYFTGELFF TGTGCCACCAGCAGAGCCGTCCTTCCCGTAGATTACTTCACCGGGGAGCTGTTTTTT
TRBJ1-1 - 11 - TRBV20-1 CSASPGTRAFF TGCAGTGCGAGCCCCGGGACACGAGCTTTCTTT
TRBJ1-6 - 14 TRBD1 TRBV5-1 CASSLGTGNSPLHF TGCGCCAGCAGCCTTGGGACAGGGAATTCACCCCTCCACTTT
TRBJ1-6 - 14 - TRBV5-1 CASSTQGSNSPLHF TGCGCCAGCAGCACGCAGGGGAGTAATTCACCCCTCCACTTT
TRBJ1-5 once 15 TRBD1 TRBV24-1 CATSDRGTGNQPQHF TGTGCCACCAGTGACCGTGGGACAGGTAATCAGCCCCAGCATTTT
TRBJ2-7 - 14 TRBD2 TRBV11-2 CASSSLAGDGEQYF TGTGCCAGCAGCTCCTTAGCGGGGGACGGCGAGCAGTACTTC
TRBJ2-1 - 16 - TRBV5-4 CASSLRGGSSYNEQFF TGTGCCAGCAGCTTGAGGGGGGGGAGCTCCTACAATGAGCAGTTCTTC